The 5 T cell receptor beta chains below were found in one sample sequenced in a study of tumor-infiltrating lymphocytes in localized non-small cell lung cancer. Sequencing used immunoSEQ multiplex PCR; TCRdb keeps in-frame clones, though not all of them. The sample includes approximately 17,000 clones, roughly four fifths seen only once; the top ten take about 4.3%. The sequencing input was lung tumor tissue. Receptor source: a human donor with non-small cell lung cancer.

This clone has only one observation. V gene TRBV19 combines with J gene TRBJ1-4; D not resolved. This CDR3 has 16 residues. Trimming left V 5 bases short and J 1 base short, with 14 bases between. Per the germline V gene, CDR1 is LNHDA and CDR2 is SQIVND (reference sequence). This CDR3 reads CASSVLWSGTNEKLFF. In nucleotides, the CDR3 is TGTGCCAGTAGTGTGCTGTGGTCTGGAACTAATGAAAAACTGTTTTTT.

This clone occurred a few times. This chain joins TRBV19 and TRBJ2-2; D remains ambiguous. The CDR3 length is 14 residues. Germline CDR1 and CDR2: LNHDA and SQIVND (reference sequence). V was clipped by 4 bases and J by 5 bases, with 11 bases between them. Written as DNA, the CDR3 is TGTGCCAGTAGTACCCAAACGGAGACCGGGGAGCTGTTTTTT. Translating it yields CASSTQTETGELFF.

The V gene is TRBV6-4, the J gene TRBJ2-7, with unresolved D. V lost 10 bases and J lost 1, with 17 bases in between. There are 14 residues in the CDR3. The germline V gene has CDR1 MRHNA and CDR2 SNTAGT. Written as DNA, the CDR3 is TGTGCCACCCAGACACTTTCTCGTTCCTACGAGCAGTACTTC. Translated, it gives CATQTLSRSYEQYF.

The rearrangement joins TRBV29-1 to TRBJ1-3, with unresolved D. CDR1 is SQVTM and CDR2 is ANQGSEA in the germline V gene. This CDR3 contains 13 residues. V lost 6 bases to trimming and J lost 0 bases, with 9 bases between them. CDR3 bases: TGCAGCGTCAGTTATAGCTCTGGAAACACCATATATTTT. It yields the protein CSVSYSSGNTIYF.

V is TRBV2 and J is TRBJ1-2; TRBD1 matches 8 bases. V lost 6 bases and J lost 2; bases outside the gene matches: 8. The germline V gene has CDR1 SNHLY and CDR2 FYNNEI. This CDR3 comprises 15 residues. The CDR3 reads CASSQDRDRNYGYTF. The DNA of the CDR3 is TGTGCCAGCAGCCAGGACAGGGATAGAAACTATGGCTACACCTTC.